These 23 T cell receptor beta chains came from one sample sequenced in a study of shared clonotypes between healthy human individuals. Some clones are missing from TCRdb's copy, which holds only in-frame ones; the method was immunoSEQ multiplex PCR. The data show 2 million to 3 million clones, with roughly 92% seen just once and 0.13% to 0.15% held by the top ten. Sequencing was performed on naive CD4+ T cells sorted from blood. Subset of the sample: CD45RA+ positively selected. The receptors stem from a man aged 18 to 29 in good health.

This clone was observed a single time. This chain connects TRBV13 to TRBJ2-6; 9 bases are shared with TRBD1. Germline assignment: CDR1 PRHDT and CDR2 FYEKMQ (reference sequence). V dropped 4 bases and J dropped 2; count of bases not matched to a gene: 9. CDR3 size: 18 residues. CDR3 residues: CASSSTGTGITGANVLTF. The CDR3 coding sequence is TGTGCCAGCAGCTCTACCGGGACAGGGATAACTGGGGCCAACGTCCTGACTTTC.

The J gene is TRBJ2-3, the V gene TRBV5-4; 11 nucleotides agree with TRBD2. V lost 5 bases to trimming and J lost 5 bases; unmatched junction nucleotides: 16. This CDR3 has 18 amino acids. In germline, CDR1 is SGHNT, CDR2 YYREEE (reference sequence). In DNA form, the CDR3 reads TGTGCCAGCAGTCTTCCGGGTAGCGGGAGGGCCGGGTTAGATACGCAGTATTTT. Residues: CASSLPGSGRAGLDTQYF.

V usage is TRBV11-2 and J usage is TRBJ1-2; D is undetermined. Trimming removed 1 base at V and 0 bases at J, with 6 bases between. The germline CDR1 and CDR2 sequences are SGHAT and FQNNGV. The CDR3 consists of 14 residues. The CDR3 DNA reads TGTGCCAGCAGCTTAGCAGGTCCTAACTATGGCTACACCTTC. This gives the protein CASSLAGPNYGYTF.

Written as DNA, the CDR3 is TGTGCCAGTAGTAACCGGCAGCTCCCTAACTATGGCTACACCTTC. It translates to CASSNRQLPNYGYTF. The V gene is TRBV19, the J gene TRBJ1-2; D unresolved. In germline, CDR1 is LNHDA, CDR2 SQIVND (reference sequence). The CDR3 runs 15 residues. The ends were cut back, 4 bases at V and 0 bases at J, with 12 bases in the middle.

This chain joins TRBV15 and TRBJ2-7; the D gene is possibly TRBD1 (5 bases). The V gene's germline CDR1 is LNHNV and CDR2 YYDKDF (reference sequence). V was pared by 0 bases and J by 2 bases, with 11 bases between. The CDR3 is 15 amino acids. The CDR3 here is CATSREGQGPYEQYF. As DNA, the CDR3 is TGTGCCACCAGCAGAGAAGGGCAGGGCCCCTACGAGCAGTACTTC.

The J gene is TRBJ1-1, the V gene TRBV25-1; TRBD1 matches at 10 bases. Germline lookup yields CDR1 MGHDK and CDR2 SYGVNS. This CDR3 comprises 16 residues. The V gene end was trimmed by 7 bases and the J gene end by 4 bases; junction bases not matched to a gene: 12. The CDR3 region has the DNA TGTGCCAGCATCCTACAGGACAGGGGGGAGGGCACTGAAGCTTTCTTT. This codes for CASILQDRGEGTEAFF. Looking up the rest from reference TRBV25-1 and TRBJ1-1 gives the full variable domain: EADIYQTPRYLVIGTGKKITLECSQTMGHDKMYWYQQDPGMELHLIHYSYGVNSTEKGDLSSESTVSRIRTEHFPLTLESARPSHTSQYLCASILQDRGEGTEAFFGQGTRLTVV.

V usage is TRBV14 and J usage is TRBJ2-1, with TRBD2 matching over 10 bases. The V and J ends lost 4 bases and 4 bases, in that order; junction bases with no gene match: 4. Germline lookup yields CDR1 SGHDN and CDR2 FVKESK. The CDR3 is made up of 15 amino acids. CDR3 in DNA: TGTGCCAGCAGCCGCAGCGGGGGGGCGTACAATGAGCAGTTCTTC. Protein product: CASSRSGGAYNEQFF.

This rearrangement joins TRBV6-1 to TRBJ2-5; possible D gene TRBD1, 6 bases. Germline-derived CDR1 and CDR2 are MNHNS and SASEGT. Deletions cut 6 bases from V and 4 bases from J, with 6 bases between. This CDR3 region has 11 residues. CDR3 amino acids: CASRGAETQYF. The CDR3 region has the DNA TGTGCCAGCAGGGGGGCAGAGACCCAGTACTTC.

This clone has only a few counts. This specimen includes other DNA sequences encoding the same CDR3. The chain has TRBV27 and TRBJ1-2, with no clear D. Germline V gene sequence: CDR1 MNHEY, CDR2 SMNVEV (reference sequence). The CDR3 loop spans 13 amino acids. The ends were cut back, 3 bases at V and 6 bases at J, with 11 bases in the middle. The CDR3 sequence is CASSFRAGNGYTF. CDR3 DNA: TGTGCCAGCAGTTTTCGGGCGGGGAATGGCTACACCTTC.

V gene TRBV5-1 combines with J gene TRBJ2-1; no definite D call. Trimming took 7 bases from V and 0 from J, leaving 17 bases between them. Germline-derived CDR1 and CDR2 are SGHRS and YFSETQ. The CDR3 is 16 amino acids. Written as DNA, the CDR3 is TGCGCCAGCGGCCCGGGTTTTCAAACCTCCTACAATGAGCAGTTCTTC. Its protein is CASGPGFQTSYNEQFF.

This clone has only one observation. The rearrangement joins TRBV19 to TRBJ1-2, with D unclear. Trimming removed 6 bases at V and 4 bases at J, with 15 bases between. This CDR3 is built from 14 residues. Germline lookup yields CDR1 LNHDA and CDR2 SQIVND (reference sequence). Written as DNA, the CDR3 is TGTGCCAGTAGCCAGCTGACCGTGAGCTATGGCTACACCTTC. This translates into CASSQLTVSYGYTF.

This sequence joins TRBV9 and TRBJ2-5; tentative D call: TRBD1 (6 bases). The CDR3 is made up of 14 amino acids. CDR1 SGDLS and CDR2 YYNGEE come from the germline V gene. V gave up 4 bases and J gave up 1 base, with 11 bases separating them. The CDR3 here is CASSLTGLQETQYF. The CDR3 DNA follows: TGTGCCAGCAGCTTAACAGGGCTCCAAGAGACCCAGTACTTC.

The rearrangement links TRBV7-8 to TRBJ2-7; D assignment may be TRBD1 or TRBD2 (5 bases each). Germline V gives CDR1 SGHVS, CDR2 FQNEAQ. Trimming shortened V by 2 bases and J by 4 bases, and 15 bases separated the two germline ends. The CDR3 sequence is 15 residues long. CDR3 sequence: CASSLYPGPSYEQYF. For the CDR3, the DNA is TGTGCCAGCAGCTTATACCCGGGGCCGTCTTACGAGCAGTACTTC. The full variable domain, completed using reference TRBV7-8 and TRBJ2-7, is GAGVSQSPRYKVAKRGQDVALRCDPISGHVSLFWYQQALGQGPEFLTYFQNEAQLDKSGLPSDRFFAERPEGSVSTLKIQRTQQEDSAVYLCASSLYPGPSYEQYFGPGTRLTVT.

The chain joins TRBV2 to TRBJ1-2, with D unresolved. CDR1 and CDR2 (germline): SNHLY, FYNNEI. CDR3 length equals 14 residues. Deletions cut 6 bases from V and 1 base from J, with 12 bases between. The CDR3 reads CASRYIVLNYGYTF. CDR3 nucleotide sequence: TGTGCCAGCAGGTACATAGTCCTTAACTATGGCTACACCTTC. The entire variable domain, with the rest obtained from reference TRBV2 and TRBJ1-2, is as follows: EPEVTQTPSHQVTQMGQEVILRCVPISNHLYFYWYRQILGQKVEFLVSFYNNEISEKSEIFDDQFSVERPDGSNFTLKIRSTKLEDSAMYFCASRYIVLNYGYTFGSGTRLTVV.

The V call is TRBV11-2, the J call TRBJ1-3, with D maybe TRBD1 (5 bases). The V gene lost 1 base and the J gene lost 0 bases, with 10 bases spanning the gap. The CDR3 runs to 16 residues. Germline assignment: CDR1 SGHAT and CDR2 FQNNGV. CDR3 sequence: CASSLGQTISGNTIYF. DNA for the CDR3: TGTGCCAGCAGCTTAGGACAGACCATCTCTGGAAACACCATATATTTT.

This clone was counted once. The V and J genes are TRBV27 and TRBJ2-3; TRBD1 matches at 9 bases. With V trimmed by 7 bases and J by 3 bases, 11 bases remained unmatched. This CDR3 spans 16 amino acids. Germline CDR1 is MNHEY and CDR2 is SMNVEV (reference sequence). The CDR3 spells CASTFTGGASTDTQYF. The CDR3, as DNA: TGTGCCAGCACCTTCACAGGGGGCGCTTCGACAGATACGCAGTATTTT.

J is TRBJ2-1 and V is TRBV7-2; 8 bases fit TRBD2. Germline CDR1 reads SGHTA; CDR2 reads FQGNSA. V lost 5 bases and J lost 0; bases outside the gene matches: 3. This CDR3 contains 15 residues. The CDR3 is CASSTGLVSYNEQFF. The CDR3 bases are TGTGCCAGCAGCACGGGACTAGTCTCCTACAATGAGCAGTTCTTC.

The chain links TRBV7-9 to TRBJ2-3; no clear D. The CDR3 extends over 11 amino acids. Germline lookup yields CDR1 SEHNR and CDR2 FQNEAQ (reference sequence). V was cut by 5 bases and J by 2 bases, with 2 bases left in between. CDR3 nucleotides: TGTGCCAGCAGCGTCACAGATACGCAGTATTTT. It is translated as CASSVTDTQYF. Based on the CDR3 plus reference TRBV7-9 and TRBJ2-3, the full variable domain is DTGVSQNPRHKITKRGQNVTFRCDPISEHNRLYWYRQTLGQGPEFLTYFQNEAQLEKSRLLSDRFSAERPKGSFSTLEIQRTEQGDSAMYLCASSVTDTQYFGPGTRLTVL.

Details on this clone: The junction departs from germline at one end; a sequencing error may be responsible. The chain joins TRBV4-1 to TRBJ2-7; D not certain. The CDR3 consists of 15 residues. Germline V gene data show CDR1 as MGHRA and CDR2 as YSYEKL. For the CDR3, the DNA is TGCGCCAGCAGCCAAGATCAAGGCACATCCTACGGGCAGTACTTC. Protein product: CASSQDQGTSYGQYF.

The chain employs TRBV15 and TRBJ2-7; 7 bases align to TRBD2. Looked up from germline, CDR1 is LNHNV and CDR2 is YYDKDF (reference sequence). The CDR3 is made up of 14 amino acids. The ends lost 3 bases at V and 5 bases at J; junction bases unmatched: 7. This CDR3 is CATSRGGDGHEQYF. DNA of the CDR3: TGTGCCACCAGCAGGGGGGGGGACGGGCACGAGCAGTACTTC.

The V call is TRBV7-9, the J call TRBJ2-3, with D uncertain. Trimming removed 4 bases at V and 2 bases at J, with 10 bases between. Looked up from germline, CDR1 is SEHNR and CDR2 is FQNEAQ (reference sequence). The CDR3 runs 14 residues. CDR3 in DNA: TGTGCCAGCAGCTCCCAGGACCTCACAGATACGCAGTATTTT. The encoded protein is CASSSQDLTDTQYF. Complete variable domain (other parts from reference TRBV7-9 and TRBJ2-3): DTGVSQNPRHKITKRGQNVTFRCDPISEHNRLYWYRQTLGQGPEFLTYFQNEAQLEKSRLLSDRFSAERPKGSFSTLEIQRTEQGDSAMYLCASSSQDLTDTQYFGPGTRLTVL.

This chain connects TRBV6-1 to TRBJ1-2; D uncertain. From germline, CDR1 is MNHNS and CDR2 SASEGT. The germline V and J ends were trimmed by 6 bases and 6 bases, with 14 bases remaining between them. CDR3 length equals 13 residues. The CDR3 loop reads CASSDRGGDGYTF. The CDR3 DNA sequence: TGTGCCAGCAGCGACCGGGGTGGAGATGGCTACACCTTC.

The chain couples TRBV19 to TRBJ1-5, with TRBD1 as a possible D gene (6 bases). V was pared by 3 bases and J by 7 bases, with 13 bases between. Germline V gene sequence: CDR1 LNHDA, CDR2 SQIVND (reference sequence). There are 14 residues in the CDR3. In DNA, the CDR3 is TGTGCCAGTAGTATGGGGGGCAGGGGCCAGCCCCAGCATTTT. Encoded protein: CASSMGGRGQPQHF.